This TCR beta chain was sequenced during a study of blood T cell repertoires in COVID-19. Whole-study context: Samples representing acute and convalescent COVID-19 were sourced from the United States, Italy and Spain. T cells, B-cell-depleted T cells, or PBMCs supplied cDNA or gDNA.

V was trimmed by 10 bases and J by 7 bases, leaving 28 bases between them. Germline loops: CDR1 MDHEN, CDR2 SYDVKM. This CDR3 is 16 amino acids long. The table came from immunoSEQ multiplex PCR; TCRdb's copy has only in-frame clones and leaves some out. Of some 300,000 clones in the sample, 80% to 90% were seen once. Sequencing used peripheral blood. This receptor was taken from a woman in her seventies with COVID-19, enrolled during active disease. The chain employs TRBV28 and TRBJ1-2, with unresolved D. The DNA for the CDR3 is TGTGCCACTGCCCCTACCTGGACCGTAGAGGGAGGTGGCTACACCTTC. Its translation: CATAPTWTVEGGGYTF.